One sample yielded the 18 T cell receptor beta chains listed below, sequenced in a study of CD8+ T cells in alopecia areata. Extracted RNA was reverse transcribed, and the resulting cDNA served as sequencing template. Clones were sequenced by immunoSEQ multiplex PCR, and TCRdb holds only the in-frame ones, with some missing. The table has roughly 200,000 clones, around half seen once. Documented treatment: oral pan-JAK inhibitor, 5-10 mg twice daily. Sample: CD8+ T cells sorted from blood, taken at week 24, from a patient treated with tofacitinib. The receptors originated from a human donor with alopecia areata.

DNA of the CDR3: TGTGCCAGCAGCTTGGAAGCGGCGGGGAATCAGCCCCAGCATTTT. It yields the protein CASSLEAAGNQPQHF. This chain links TRBV5-6 with TRBJ1-5; D gene unclear. Germline values: CDR1 SGHDT, CDR2 YYEEEE. The CDR3 loop spans 15 amino acids. V lost 0 bases, J lost 4 bases, and 11 bases lay in between.

This clone was counted a few times. V gene TRBV29-1 combines with J gene TRBJ1-2; TRBD1 is a possible D gene (6 bases). Trimming took off 6 bases at V and 6 bases at J, with 17 bases between the two ends. Germline V gene sequence: CDR1 SQVTM, CDR2 ANQGSEA. The CDR3 totals 13 residues. The CDR3 DNA sequence: TGCAGCGTACGTTTAGGGGGACTTAATGGCTACACCTTC. Encoded protein: CSVRLGGLNGYTF.

The chain links TRBV6-5 to TRBJ2-1, with 8 bases matching TRBD1. V lost 4 bases, J lost 2 bases, and 7 bases stayed unmatched. In germline, CDR1 is MNHEY, CDR2 SVGAGI. The CDR3 spans 16 residues. DNA for the CDR3: TGTGCCAGCAGTTTGACAGGGGAAATCGCCTACAATGAGCAGTTCTTC. Protein product: CASSLTGEIAYNEQFF.

This rearrangement joins TRBV30 to TRBJ1-3; D gene ambiguous. The CDR3 length is 13 residues. CDR1 and CDR2 (germline): GTSNPN, SVGIG (reference sequence). With 3 bases removed from V and 0 bases from J, the gap between germline ends came to 6 bases. The CDR3 coding sequence is TGTGCCTGGAGCAGAATCTCTGGAAACACCATATATTTT. It is translated as CAWSRISGNTIYF.

The chain combines TRBV5-1 with TRBJ1-4, with 8 bases aligning to TRBD1. Germline lookup yields CDR1 SGHRS and CDR2 YFSETQ. Trimming cost V 0 bases and J 5 bases; bases outside gene matches: 0. This CDR3 region has 14 residues. CDR3 nucleotides: TGCGCCAGCAGCTTGGGGACAGGGAATGAAAAACTGTTTTTT. Translated: CASSLGTGNEKLFF. Using reference TRBV5-1 and TRBJ1-4 for the parts outside the CDR3, the full variable domain is KAGVTQTPRYLIKTRGQQVTLSCSPISGHRSVSWYQQTPGQGLQFLFEYFSETQRNKGNFPGRFSGRQFSNSRSEMNVSTLELGDSALYLCASSLGTGNEKLFFGSGTQLSVL.

The CDR3 bases are TGTGCCAGCAGCTTGACAAGGACTGAAGCTTTCTTT. Amino acid sequence: CASSLTRTEAFF. The chain links TRBV5-6 to TRBJ1-1; D uncertain. Trimming took 1 base from V and 5 from J, leaving 6 bases between them. This CDR3 comprises 12 residues. Germline lookup yields CDR1 SGHDT and CDR2 YYEEEE.

This clone was detected only once. The chain joins TRBV13 to TRBJ2-3; TRBD2 might be the D (5 bases). CDR3 length equals 14 residues. Trimming cost V 4 bases and J 1 base, with 9 bases left between them. CDR1 is PRHDT, CDR2 FYEKMQ, per germline (reference sequence). This chain's CDR3 is CASSSRRGTDTQYF. The DNA for the CDR3 is TGTGCCAGCAGCTCTAGGCGGGGCACAGATACGCAGTATTTT.

This clone occurred a few times. The genes are TRBV4-3 and TRBJ1-1; possible D gene TRBD1, 5 bases. Per germline, CDR1 LGHNA and CDR2 YSLEER. This CDR3 comprises 14 residues. V gave up 0 bases and J gave up 10 bases, with 15 bases separating them. This CDR3 reads CASSQDTGLLRAFF. DNA for the CDR3: TGCGCCAGCAGCCAAGATACAGGACTTCTTCGAGCTTTCTTT.

The chain uses TRBV27 and TRBJ2-7; perhaps TRBD2 as D (7 bases). The CDR3 contains 15 residues. CDR1 and CDR2 (germline): MNHEY, SMNVEV (reference sequence). The V and J ends lost 6 bases and 2 bases respectively, with 17 bases between them. CDR3 protein: CASSTTGGPAYEQYF. CDR3 coding DNA: TGTGCCAGCAGCACCACCGGGGGGCCGGCCTACGAGCAGTACTTC.

This sequence joins TRBV5-4 and TRBJ2-3; D may be TRBD2 (7 bases). CDR3 length: 14 amino acids. V lost 4 bases, J lost 1 base, and 10 bases lay in between. Germline CDR1 is SGHNT and CDR2 is YYREEE (reference sequence). Here the CDR3 reads CASSGGAGTDTQYF. CDR3 nucleotides: TGTGCCAGCAGCGGGGGGGCTGGCACAGATACGCAGTATTTT. Complete variable domain (other parts from reference TRBV5-4 and TRBJ2-3): ETGVTQSPTHLIKTRGQQVTLRCSSQSGHNTVSWYQQALGQGPQFIFQYYREEENGRGNFPPRFSGLQFPNYSSELNVNALELDDSALYLCASSGGAGTDTQYFGPGTRLTVL.

In this sample, this clone turned up a few times. J is TRBJ1-4 and V is TRBV9, with D hard to call. Germline loops: CDR1 SGDLS, CDR2 YYNGEE. V lost 4 bases to trimming and J lost 0 bases, with 7 bases between them. This CDR3 has 14 residues. Here the CDR3 reads CASSPEATNEKLFF. The CDR3 DNA follows: TGTGCCAGCAGCCCCGAAGCAACTAATGAAAAACTGTTTTTT.

This clone appeared many times. The chain employs TRBV7-8 and TRBJ2-3, with 10 bases lining up with TRBD2. Per the germline V gene, CDR1 is SGHVS and CDR2 is FQNEAQ. V lost 1 base and J lost 6; bases outside the gene matches: 7. This CDR3 contains 16 residues. CDR3 in DNA: TGTGCCAGCAGCTTAGGTAGCGGGGGGCCGCGTGATACGCAGTATTTT. Translated: CASSLGSGGPRDTQYF.

This clone appeared a few times. V and J are TRBV2 and TRBJ2-5; 12 bases map to TRBD2. The trim removed 6 bases at V and 2 bases at J, leaving 4 bases unmatched. CDR1 is SNHLY and CDR2 is FYNNEI in the germline V gene. The CDR3 is 15 residues long. CDR3 sequence: CASSQGTSGQETQYF. The CDR3 DNA sequence: TGTGCCAGCAGCCAAGGGACTAGCGGGCAAGAGACCCAGTACTTC.

Comment on this clone: Within the sample, other DNA sequences also encode this same CDR3. The V and J genes are TRBV29-1 and TRBJ2-3; D tentatively fits TRBD1 or TRBD2 (5 bases each). CDR3 length: 13 amino acids. V was trimmed by 1 base and J by 0 bases, leaving 5 bases between them. The germline V gene has CDR1 SQVTM and CDR2 ANQGSEA. CDR3 DNA sequence: TGCAGCGTTGAAGGGGGGAGCACAGATACGCAGTATTTT. Translation: CSVEGGSTDTQYF.

Only a few counts were recorded for this clone. The rearrangement uses TRBV9 and TRBJ1-2, with D unresolved. V was shortened by 1 base and J by 0 bases, with 16 bases between the two germline ends. CDR1 and CDR2 from the germline V gene are SGDLS and YYNGEE. This CDR3 has 17 residues. The CDR3 DNA sequence: TGTGCCAGCAGCGTAACTTCAGACGCGCGGCCTAACTATGGCTACACCTTC. It encodes CASSVTSDARPNYGYTF.

The V and J genes are TRBV30 and TRBJ2-1; 8 positions agree with TRBD1. Trimming took 3 bases from V and 8 from J; bases not matched to a gene: 3. Germline V gene sequence: CDR1 GTSNPN, CDR2 SVGIG (reference sequence). The CDR3 covers 12 residues. The DNA for the CDR3 is TGTGCCTGGAGCGCGACAGGGGATGAGCAGTTCTTC. Its translation is CAWSATGDEQFF.

This clone was counted a few times. The gene calls are TRBV27 and TRBJ1-1; a weak D match, TRBD1 (6 bases). Germline V gives CDR1 MNHEY, CDR2 SMNVEV (reference sequence). The CDR3 runs to 13 residues. V was shortened by 5 bases and J by 4 bases, with 11 bases between the two germline ends. CDR3 in DNA: TGTGCCAGCAGTACAGGGTCGAGCACTGAAGCTTTCTTT. Its protein is CASSTGSSTEAFF.

The V call is TRBV7-2, the J call TRBJ2-7, with D possibly matching TRBD1 (6 bases). V lost 6 bases to trimming and J lost 6 bases, with 15 bases between them. Germline V gene data show CDR1 as SGHTA and CDR2 as FQGNSA. The CDR3 extends over 13 amino acids. The DNA of the CDR3 is TGTGCCAGCAGTTACAGGGTGGGCGCCGAGCAGTACTTC. Protein: CASSYRVGAEQYF.